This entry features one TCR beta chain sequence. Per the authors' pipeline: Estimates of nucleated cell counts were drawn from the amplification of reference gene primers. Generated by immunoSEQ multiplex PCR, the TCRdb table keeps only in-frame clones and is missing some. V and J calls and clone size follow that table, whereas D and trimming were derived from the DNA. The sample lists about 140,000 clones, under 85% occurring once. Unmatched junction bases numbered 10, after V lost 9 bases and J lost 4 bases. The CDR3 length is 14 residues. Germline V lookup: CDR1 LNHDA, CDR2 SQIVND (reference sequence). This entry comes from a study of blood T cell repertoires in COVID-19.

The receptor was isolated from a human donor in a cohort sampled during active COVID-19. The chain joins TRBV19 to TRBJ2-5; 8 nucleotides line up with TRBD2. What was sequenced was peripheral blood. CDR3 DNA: TGTGCCAGCTCAGCGGGAGCCCTCCCAGAGACCCAGTACTTC. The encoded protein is CASSAGALPETQYF.